Following are 18 T cell receptor beta chains from one sample sequenced in a study of blood T cell repertoires in COVID-19 (TCRdb year 2020). The protocol used for the library was the immunoSEQ multiplex PCR assay. TCRdb stores this immuneACCESS table with in-frame sequences only. Part of the clones is absent; in the studies checked, under half of the shortfall reflects unresolved V genes, and no reason is known for the rest. The sample yields roughly 240,000 clones; 75% to 90% were counted once. Around 4.5% of the sample is taken by the ten largest. Sequenced: peripheral blood. The receptors come from a man in his 60s who had recovered from COVID-19.

This clone has just one count. The J gene is TRBJ2-7, the V gene TRBV19, with D perhaps TRBD2 (6 bases). The germline V gene has CDR1 LNHDA and CDR2 SQIVND (reference sequence). There are 15 residues in the CDR3. Deletions cut 4 bases from V and 0 bases from J, with 13 bases between. CDR3: CASSRLATRSYEQYF. CDR3 in DNA: TGTGCCAGTAGTAGGCTAGCGACCCGCTCCTACGAGCAGTACTTC.

V gene TRBV5-1 combines with J gene TRBJ2-3; 15 positions match TRBD2. J was trimmed by 1 base and V by 3 bases; bases with no gene match: 6. CDR1 and CDR2 from the germline V gene are SGHRS and YFSETQ. CDR3 length: 18 residues. CDR3 sequence (DNA): TGCGCCAGCAGCTACGGACTAGCGGGAGGGCCTGGCACAGATACGCAGTATTTT. This sequence encodes CASSYGLAGGPGTDTQYF.

The chain combines TRBV3-1 (or the pseudogene TRBV3-2) with TRBJ2-5; D gene ambiguous. The CDR3 totals 15 residues. CDR1 and CDR2 from the germline V gene are LGHDT and YNNKEL (reference sequence). Trimming stripped 2 bases from V and 4 bases from J, with 14 bases between. The CDR3 DNA is TGTGCCAGCAGCCAAATGCAGATCGGAGCAGAGACCCAGTACTTC. Amino acids: CASSQMQIGAETQYF.

This clone was recorded once. The chain uses TRBV6-5 and TRBJ1-3, with 7 positions matching TRBD1. CDR1 is MNHEY and CDR2 is SVGAGI in the germline V gene. The J segment lost 4 bases and the V segment lost 4 bases, leaving 7 bases of the junction unmatched. CDR3 length equals 15 residues. For the CDR3, the DNA is TGTGCCAGCAGTTTCCAGGGGGGAGGAGGAAACACCATATATTTT. Encoded protein: CASSFQGGGGNTIYF.

The V gene is TRBV18, the J gene TRBJ2-3; possibly TRBD1 for D (5 bases). CDR1 is KGHSH and CDR2 is LQKENI in the germline V gene. The CDR3 is 15 amino acids. V lost 4 bases, J lost 2 bases, and 13 bases lay in between. The CDR3 loop is CASSQGINPTDTQYF. In DNA form, the CDR3 reads TGTGCCAGCTCACAGGGGATAAACCCCACAGATACGCAGTATTTT.

V usage is TRBV14 and J usage is TRBJ2-5; D possibly corresponds to TRBD1 (6 bases). CDR3 size: 15 residues. The V end was cut by 5 bases, the J end by 5 bases, with 18 bases between. Germline V CDR1 and CDR2: SGHDN, FVKESK. As DNA, the CDR3 is TGTGCCAGCAGCGCCCGACAGGTGGTAGCGGAGACCCAGTACTTC. Translated: CASSARQVVAETQYF.

This chain connects TRBV20-1 to TRBJ1-2, with D possibly TRBD1 on 5 matching bases. The CDR3 spans 11 residues. CDR1 DFQATT and CDR2 SNEGSKA come from the germline V gene (reference sequence). Trimming shortened V by 6 bases and J by 8 bases, and 13 bases separated the two germline ends. DNA for the CDR3: TGCAGTGCACACGAACAGGTCGGCTACACCTTC. This codes for CSAHEQVGYTF.

The V gene is TRBV13, the J gene TRBJ1-2; a possible D gene is TRBD1 (6 bases). The V and J ends lost 2 bases and 5 bases respectively, with 18 bases between them. Germline CDR1 is PRHDT and CDR2 is FYEKMQ (reference sequence). The CDR3 is made up of 16 amino acids. CDR3 amino acids: CASSLQQGGDLYGYTF. In nucleotides, the CDR3 is TGTGCCAGCAGCTTACAACAGGGAGGGGACCTTTATGGCTACACCTTC.

The chain is built from TRBV5-8 and TRBJ1-5; 7 positions match TRBD1. Germline V gene sequence: CDR1 SGHTS, CDR2 YDEGEE. Trimming removed 4 bases from V and 4 bases from J; junction bases left unmatched: 8. The CDR3 contains 15 residues. The CDR3 loop reads CASSQGTVKNQPQHF. The CDR3 bases are TGTGCCAGCAGCCAAGGGACAGTTAAGAATCAGCCCCAGCATTTT.

This clone was seen a handful of times. The chain employs TRBV11-2 and TRBJ2-1; TRBD2 aligns across 13 bases. Germline-derived CDR1 and CDR2 are SGHAT and FQNNGV. The CDR3 is 14 amino acids. J gave up 10 bases and V 5 bases, and 5 bases lay outside the gene matches. In nucleotides, the CDR3 is TGTGCCAGCAGCACGACTAGCGGGGGGACGGAGCAGTTCTTC. Translation gives CASSTTSGGTEQFF.

The rearrangement joins TRBV19 to TRBJ2-3, with 9 bases that match TRBD1. Trimming took 1 base from V and 3 from J; bases not matched to a gene: 5. The CDR3 has 16 residues. The V gene's germline CDR1 is LNHDA and CDR2 SQIVND (reference sequence). The CDR3 coding sequence is TGTGCCAGTAGTATAGGGGCGGACAGGGGAACAGATACGCAGTATTTT. It translates to CASSIGADRGTDTQYF.

The rearrangement uses TRBV13 and TRBJ2-3; D might be TRBD2 (7 bases). This CDR3 has 17 amino acids. Trimming took 0 bases from V and 3 from J, leaving 16 bases between them. The V gene's germline CDR1 is PRHDT and CDR2 FYEKMQ (reference sequence). The CDR3 sequence is CASSLGLRGGSTDTQYF. The CDR3 region has the DNA TGTGCCAGCAGCTTAGGCCTTCGCGGGGGCTCGACAGATACGCAGTATTTT.

The chain carries TRBV19 and TRBJ2-4, with 8 nucleotides matching TRBD2. Per germline, CDR1 LNHDA and CDR2 SQIVND (reference sequence). The CDR3 spans 16 residues. V was pared by 6 bases and J by 2 bases, with 9 bases of the junction left unmatched. The CDR3 sequence is CASRGMTSVTKNIQYF. The CDR3 DNA is TGTGCCAGTAGAGGGATGACTAGCGTCACCAAAAACATTCAGTACTTC.

The J gene is TRBJ2-3, the V gene TRBV5-4, with 13 bases identical to TRBD2. Trimming removed 4 bases from V and 4 bases from J; junction bases left unmatched: 6. The CDR3 sequence is 16 residues long. Germline CDR1 reads SGHNT; CDR2 reads YYREEE (reference sequence). CDR3 in amino acids: CASSGRLAGGADTQYF. CDR3 sequence (DNA): TGTGCCAGCAGCGGTCGACTAGCGGGGGGTGCAGATACGCAGTATTTT.

This chain uses TRBV27 with TRBJ2-7; 7 bases match TRBD1. J lost 5 bases, V lost 2 bases, and 9 bases had no gene match. In germline, CDR1 is MNHEY, CDR2 SMNVEV (reference sequence). The CDR3 runs to 15 residues. CDR3: CASSLGRGRWNEQYF. The CDR3 DNA reads as TGTGCCAGCAGTTTAGGTAGGGGGCGCTGGAACGAGCAGTACTTC.

Comment on this clone: Other DNA sequences in this specimen translate into the identical CDR3. The CDR3 DNA follows: TGCGCCAGCAGCTTGCTTGCGGGAGGCTACAATGAGCAGTTCTTC. It is translated as CASSLLAGGYNEQFF. The V and J genes are TRBV5-1 and TRBJ2-1; TRBD2 aligns across 8 bases. Germline loops: CDR1 SGHRS, CDR2 YFSETQ. Trimming at V came to 1 base and at J to 3 bases, leaving 3 bases not matched to a gene. The CDR3 has 15 amino acids. Complete variable domain (other parts from reference TRBV5-1 and TRBJ2-1): KAGVTQTPRYLIKTRGQQVTLSCSPISGHRSVSWYQQTPGQGLQFLFEYFSETQRNKGNFPGRFSGRQFSNSRSEMNVSTLELGDSALYLCASSLLAGGYNEQFFGPGTRLTVL.

V is TRBV10-2 and J is TRBJ2-7, with 9 nucleotides matching TRBD1. The CDR3 length is 14 residues. After removal of 4 bases from V and 6 bases from J, the junction contained 7 bases not matched to a gene. From germline, CDR1 is WSHSY and CDR2 SAAADI. CDR3 bases: TGCGCCAGCAGTGTAGCGACAGGGGGGTCCGAGCAGTACTTC. As protein: CASSVATGGSEQYF.

CDR3 nucleotides: TGCAGTGCTCGACACGGCGAGACCCAGTACTTC. It specifies CSARHGETQYF. V usage is TRBV20-1 and J usage is TRBJ2-5; unclear D gene. The CDR3 has 11 residues. Trimming pared 5 bases from V and 5 bases from J, leaving 9 bases between. Germline V lookup: CDR1 DFQATT, CDR2 SNEGSKA (reference sequence).